This T cell receptor (beta chain) was documented in a study of blood T cell repertoires in COVID-19 (TCRdb year 2020). Regarding the complete study: The collaborator samples originated in the United States, Italy and Spain and spanned the acute and convalescent phases of COVID-19. Deeply sampled blood TCRbeta repertoires from subjects exposed to, actively infected with, or recovered from COVID-19 were included in the dataset. Where available, HLA class I and class II types were obtained from metadata supplied by the sample provider rather than from assay-based typing. The sample metadata nearly always contained a de-identified subject ID, COVID-19 status, age in years and sex. The material from the prospective study consisted of cDNA or gDNA derived from T cells, B-cell-depleted T cells, or PBMCs. Samples were obtained from the ongoing ImmuneRACE study (first 160 participants) and from about 1,300 subjects provided by 6 global collaborators. The repertoires were made available in a free public database intended to serve as a resource for research on the immune response to SARS-CoV-2.

The immunoSEQ Assay, a bias-controlled multiplex PCR, was used to amplify TCRbeta CDR3 regions from genomic DNA. In the paper's pipeline: The number of nucleated cells in each sample was estimated by amplification of reference gene primers within the assay. Sequence reads were collapsed and filtered to measure the absolute abundance of every unique TCRbeta CDR3 rearrangement. Productive Simpson clonality was computed per sample as the square root of Simpson's diversity index over productive rearrangements. Not all clones reach the TCRdb copy of this immuneACCESS table, which keeps in-frame sequences only. Checked studies attribute under half of the gap to unresolved V genes and leave the rest unexplained. V, J and clone size are taken as reported in that table, and D and trimming were inferred from the DNA itself. The sample table contains under 200,000 clones; only one count was recorded for less than 90% of them. The top ten clonotypes cover 0.75% to 0.95% of the sample.

Each collaborating institution followed its own protocols to collect whole blood in K2EDTA tubes. Collaborator samples were shipped for TCRbeta analysis as frozen whole blood, isolated PBMCs, or DNA extracted from either sample type. Note on this clone: Its cognate antigen has yet to be identified. Base qualities are missing; no much larger clone stands one base away.

From its cysteine to its phenylalanine, the CDR3 spans 16 amino acids. The kept DNA is CDR3 alone, 48 bases in frame from the first base. V has 3 bases trimmed and J has 6 bases trimmed; junction bases matching no gene number 10. From the germline V gene, CDR1 is SGHRS and CDR2 is YFSETQ. Beyond this particular receptor, the publication reports: How much clinical and demographic metadata was included differed by source and by participant, and the metadata was provided uncurated.

Input material: peripheral blood. The chain is encoded by TRBV5-1 joined to TRBJ2-2; 8 bases in the middle match TRBD1. This TCR came from a woman in her seventies with acute or convalescent COVID-19. Here is the DNA: TGCGCCAGCAGCTCGATTCAGGGGGCGCGCGCCGGGGAGCTGTTTTTT. Its coded protein is CASSSIQGARAGELFF.